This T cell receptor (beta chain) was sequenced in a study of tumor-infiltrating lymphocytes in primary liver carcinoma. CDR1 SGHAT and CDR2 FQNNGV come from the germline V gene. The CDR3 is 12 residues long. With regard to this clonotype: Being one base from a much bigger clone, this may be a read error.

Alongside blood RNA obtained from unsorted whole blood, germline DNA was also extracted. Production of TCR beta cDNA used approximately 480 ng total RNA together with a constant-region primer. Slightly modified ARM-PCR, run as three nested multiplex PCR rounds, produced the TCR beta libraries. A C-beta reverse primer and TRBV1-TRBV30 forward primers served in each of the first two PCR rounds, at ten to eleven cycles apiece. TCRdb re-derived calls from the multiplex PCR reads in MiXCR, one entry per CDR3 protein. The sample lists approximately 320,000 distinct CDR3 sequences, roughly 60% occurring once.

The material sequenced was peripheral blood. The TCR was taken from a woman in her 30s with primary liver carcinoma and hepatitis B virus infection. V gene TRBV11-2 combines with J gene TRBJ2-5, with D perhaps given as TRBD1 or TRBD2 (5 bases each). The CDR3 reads CASSWDQGTQYF. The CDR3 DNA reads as TGTGCCAGCTCTTGGGACCAAGGGACCCAGTACTTC.